This record covers a single TCR beta chain. The data belong to a study of shared clonotypes between healthy human individuals. This CDR3 region has 14 residues. The V end was cut by 0 bases, the J end by 5 bases, with 8 bases between. Germline CDR1 reads SGHRS; CDR2 reads YFSETQ. Clones were sequenced by immunoSEQ multiplex PCR, and TCRdb holds only the in-frame ones, with some missing. Of some 2,400,000 clones listed, approximately 96% are singletons. The chain links TRBV5-1 to TRBJ2-2, with D maybe TRBD2 (6 bases). The sequenced sample consisted of naive CD4+ T cells sorted from blood. Subset in this sample: CD45RA+ positively selected. This sequence was found in a man younger than 35 in good health. The CDR3 sequence is CASSLGLVTGELFF. The CDR3, as DNA: TGCGCCAGCAGCTTGGGACTAGTAACCGGGGAGCTGTTTTTT.